Below are 23 T cell receptor beta chains sequenced from a single sample in a study of blood T cell repertoires in COVID-19. Only in-frame clones appear in the TCRdb table, and some are missing; sequencing was by immunoSEQ multiplex PCR. The sample has fewer than 150,000 clones, about four fifths seen once; the top ten hold roughly 7.3%. Sample: peripheral blood. The receptors originated from a human donor in a cohort sampled during active COVID-19.

The chain couples TRBV27 to TRBJ2-3, with 7 nucleotides matching TRBD1. CDR1 is MNHEY, CDR2 SMNVEV, per germline (reference sequence). Trimming cost V 5 bases and J 3 bases; bases outside gene matches: 5. The CDR3 is made up of 14 amino acids. The CDR3 is CASSPRQGTDTQYF. The CDR3 DNA is TGTGCCAGCAGTCCCCGACAGGGAACAGATACGCAGTATTTT.

This chain links TRBV14 with TRBJ1-2; D might be TRBD1 (6 bases). V gave up 1 base and J gave up 8 bases, with 11 bases separating them. The CDR3 covers 13 residues. CDR1 is SGHDN and CDR2 is FVKESK in the germline V gene. CDR3 in amino acids: CASSQGQGIGYTF. Written as DNA, the CDR3 is TGTGCCAGCAGCCAAGGCCAGGGGATCGGCTACACCTTC.

The chain uses TRBV3-1 (or the pseudogene TRBV3-2) and TRBJ1-2, with TRBD1 as a possible D gene (5 bases). Looked up from germline, CDR1 is LGHDT and CDR2 is YNNKEL (reference sequence). CDR3 length: 19 amino acids. V gave up 1 base and J gave up 4 bases, with 25 bases separating them. CDR3 DNA sequence: TGTGCCAGCAGCCAAGGCCCCTTGCTCCGAGACAGTAACCTCTATGGCTACACCTTC. Its protein is CASSQGPLLRDSNLYGYTF.

The rearrangement uses TRBV28 and TRBJ1-6; D is ambiguous. V shed 4 bases and J shed 0 bases, with 4 bases lying between them. CDR1 is MDHEN, CDR2 SYDVKM, per germline. CDR3 length: 14 residues. The CDR3 here is CASSSYSYNSPLHF. DNA for the CDR3: TGTGCCAGCAGTTCCTACTCCTATAATTCACCCCTCCACTTT.

The chain has TRBV15 and TRBJ1-5; 10 bases match TRBD1. CDR3 length: 16 residues. Trimming took 3 bases from V and 5 from J; bases not matched to a gene: 7. Germline values: CDR1 LNHNV, CDR2 YYDKDF (reference sequence). The CDR3 spells CATSSITGTGDQPQHF. In DNA, the CDR3 is TGTGCCACCAGCAGTATTACCGGGACAGGGGATCAGCCCCAGCATTTT.

J is TRBJ2-3 and V is TRBV7-6; D ambiguous. Trimming cost V 5 bases and J 5 bases, with 5 bases left between them. The germline V gene encodes CDR1 SGHVS and CDR2 FNYEAQ. The CDR3 is 11 amino acids. CDR3: CASSTGDTQYF. The CDR3 DNA reads as TGTGCCAGCAGCACGGGAGATACGCAGTATTTT.

The CDR3, as DNA: TGTGCCAGCAGTACACCCCCCTTCAGCCGGGATGTCACCATATATTTT. It yields the protein CASSTPPFSRDVTIYF. This chain joins TRBV2 and TRBJ1-3, with D unresolved. V lost 5 bases and J lost 9, with 23 bases in between. Germline loops: CDR1 SNHLY, CDR2 FYNNEI. The CDR3 has 16 residues.

V gene TRBV19 combines with J gene TRBJ1-5; a weak D match, TRBD1 (6 bases). Trimming shortened V by 4 bases and J by 0 bases, and 19 bases separated the two germline ends. Germline CDR1 reads LNHDA; CDR2 reads SQIVND (reference sequence). This CDR3 has 18 residues. In DNA, the CDR3 is TGTGCCAGTAGTACCGGGACACTAAAGGGGTATAGCAATCAGCCCCAGCATTTT. Encoded protein: CASSTGTLKGYSNQPQHF.

This clone was counted once. The chain has TRBV6-2 or TRBV6-3 and TRBJ2-3; 14 bases map to TRBD2. Germline assignment: CDR1 MNHEY and CDR2 SVGEGT. The CDR3 is made up of 20 amino acids. V dropped 2 bases and J dropped 0; count of bases not matched to a gene: 10. The CDR3 region has the DNA TGTGCCAGCAGTTACCTCGGACTAGCGGGGGGACCGCCTAGCACAGATACGCAGTATTTT. Amino acid sequence: CASSYLGLAGGPPSTDTQYF.

This chain joins TRBV6-5 and TRBJ2-3; 8 bases are shared with TRBD1. CDR1 is MNHEY and CDR2 is SVGAGI in the germline V gene. The V gene end was trimmed by 6 bases and the J gene end by 2 bases; junction bases not matched to a gene: 7. The length of the CDR3 is 15 residues. The DNA for the CDR3 is TGTGCCAGCAGGGCCTGGGACAGGCACACAGATACGCAGTATTTT. Its protein product is CASRAWDRHTDTQYF.

Concerning this clone itself: This same CDR3 is encoded by further DNA sequences in the sample. The genes are TRBV11-2 and TRBJ1-1, with TRBD1 identical over 8 bases. The germline gives CDR1 SGHAT, CDR2 FQNNGV. This CDR3 has 14 residues. The junction had 2 bases not matched to a gene; V was cut back by 3 bases and J by 2 bases. The CDR3 bases are TGTGCCAGCAGCTTGTCAGGGGGCAACACTGAAGCTTTCTTT. This encodes CASSLSGGNTEAFF.

This chain joins TRBV9 and TRBJ1-3; no clear D. Trimming took 0 bases from V and 0 from J, leaving 10 bases between them. The V gene's germline CDR1 is SGDLS and CDR2 YYNGEE. CDR3 length: 16 residues. As DNA, the CDR3 is TGTGCCAGCAGCGTAGGGGCGACCGGCTCTGGAAACACCATATATTTT. This gives the protein CASSVGATGSGNTIYF.

The chain is built from TRBV19 and TRBJ2-7, with TRBD1 matching 9 bases. The germline V gene encodes CDR1 LNHDA and CDR2 SQIVND (reference sequence). The V and J ends lost 3 bases and 4 bases, in that order; junction bases with no gene match: 7. The CDR3 has 15 residues. The CDR3, as DNA: TGTGCCAGTAGTATGGGACAGGGTGGACTTTACGAGCAGTACTTC. This sequence encodes CASSMGQGGLYEQYF.

The rearrangement links TRBV19 to TRBJ2-7; the match to TRBD1 covers 10 bases. The CDR3 totals 14 residues. J gave up 6 bases and V 5 bases, and 7 bases lay outside the gene matches. From germline, CDR1 is LNHDA and CDR2 SQIVND (reference sequence). CDR3 nucleotides: TGTGCCAGTAGTTACTCGGGACAGGGGCCCGAGCAGTACTTC. This translates into CASSYSGQGPEQYF.

This clone was observed a few times. The rearrangement links TRBV27 to TRBJ2-7; D unresolved. CDR1 and CDR2 (germline): MNHEY, SMNVEV (reference sequence). V was clipped by 5 bases and J by 4 bases, with 15 bases between them. The CDR3 contains 14 residues. The CDR3 reads CASSPTWQSYEQYF. CDR3 bases: TGTGCCAGCAGTCCGACATGGCAGAGTTACGAGCAGTACTTC.

The chain combines TRBV10-1 with TRBJ2-5; tentative D call: TRBD1 (6 bases). The V end lost 2 bases, the J end lost 2 bases, and 12 bases lay between the germline ends. The CDR3 loop spans 15 amino acids. CDR1 WNHNN and CDR2 SYGVQD come from the germline V gene (reference sequence). The CDR3 spells CASSELRRGQETQYF. DNA for the CDR3: TGCGCCAGCAGTGAGCTCCGCAGGGGTCAAGAGACCCAGTACTTC.

The chain couples TRBV6-5 to TRBJ2-1, with 8 bases lining up with TRBD1. This CDR3 has 14 residues. Germline values: CDR1 MNHEY, CDR2 SVGAGI. The V segment lost 6 bases and the J segment 4 bases; nucleotides outside the gene matches: 5. The CDR3 loop is CASSRTGRYNEQFF. For the CDR3, the DNA is TGTGCCAGCAGCCGGACAGGGCGTTACAATGAGCAGTTCTTC.

This rearrangement joins TRBV3-1 (or the pseudogene TRBV3-2) to TRBJ1-5; the D gene is possibly TRBD1 (5 bases). V lost 5 bases and J 0 bases, leaving 11 bases between the germline ends. CDR3 length: 15 amino acids. The germline V gene encodes CDR1 LGHDT and CDR2 YNNKEL (reference sequence). In DNA, the CDR3 is TGTGCCAGCAGCGACGACAGTAATAGCAATCAGCCCCAGCATTTT. Translation gives CASSDDSNSNQPQHF.

This sequence joins TRBV5-4 and TRBJ2-3, with 8 bases aligning to TRBD2. The CDR3 length is 15 residues. The J segment lost 5 bases and the V segment lost 4 bases, leaving 9 bases of the junction unmatched. Per germline, CDR1 SGHNT and CDR2 YYREEE (reference sequence). The CDR3 reads CASSRTGGAEDTQYF. The DNA of the CDR3 is TGTGCCAGCAGCCGGACCGGGGGGGCGGAAGATACGCAGTATTTT.

This clone was recorded once. This chain uses TRBV4-2 with TRBJ2-3; 7 bases fit TRBD2. The J segment lost 3 bases and the V segment lost 6 bases, leaving 3 bases of the junction unmatched. This CDR3 has 13 amino acids. Germline CDR1 and CDR2: LGHNA and YNFKEQ. As DNA, the CDR3 is TGTGCCAGCAGGCCTAGCGGTACAGATACGCAGTATTTT. Amino acid sequence: CASRPSGTDTQYF.

This rearrangement joins TRBV10-3 to TRBJ2-1, with a possible D match to TRBD2 (5 bases). Germline assignment: CDR1 ENHRY and CDR2 SYGVKD. Trimming left V 0 bases short and J 3 bases short, with 12 bases between. This CDR3 is built from 16 residues. The CDR3 region is CAISESFRENYNEQFF. The CDR3 DNA reads TGTGCCATCAGTGAGTCCTTCCGGGAAAACTACAATGAGCAGTTCTTC.

In this sample, this clone turned up a few times. The chain recombines TRBV6-5 with TRBJ1-2; the D gene is possibly TRBD1 (6 bases). This CDR3 is built from 13 residues. The V gene's germline CDR1 is MNHEY and CDR2 SVGAGI. V lost 6 bases, J lost 3 bases, and 11 bases lay in between. DNA of the CDR3: TGTGCCAGCAGGGCAGGGGTAGACTATGGCTACACCTTC. Translation: CASRAGVDYGYTF.

The table lists this clone with a count of one. This rearrangement joins TRBV25-1 to TRBJ2-1; D may be TRBD1 (5 bases). V lost 3 bases and J 9 bases, leaving 15 bases between the germline ends. Germline assignment: CDR1 MGHDK and CDR2 SYGVNS. The CDR3 consists of 14 residues. The CDR3 loop is CASSEQGDLTEQFF. The DNA of the CDR3 is TGTGCCAGCAGTGAGCAGGGTGACTTAACTGAGCAGTTCTTC.